The rows below give T cell receptor beta chains drawn from one sample of a study. TCRdb re-called the RT-PCR reads with MiXCR, one entry per CDR3 protein. The sample shows around 700,000 distinct CDR3 sequences, 14% of them seen only once. Sequencing was carried out using memory CD4+ T cells from blood. These receptors all come from a female donor in good health, serving as a healthy control. Both conserved end residues are part of each CDR3. Fields, in order: clone size, J gene, D gene, CDR3 length, V gene, CDR3 DNA, CDR3 protein. D genes are given only for firm matches. Expanded clones get a size class; other rows say once, few or many, or leave the size out.

clone_size: few; j_call: TRBJ2-4; d_call: .; cdr3_length: 16; v_call: TRBV5-4; cdr3_nt: TGTGCCAGCAGTCCCGACTTAGGGGCGGGCAAAAACATTCAGTACTTC; cdr3_aa: CASSPDLGAGKNIQYF
clone_size: few; j_call: TRBJ2-3; d_call: TRBD1; cdr3_length: 16; v_call: TRBV24-1; cdr3_nt: TGTGCCACCAGTGACTCGGGGACAGCACTCACAGATACGCAGTATTTT; cdr3_aa: CATSDSGTALTDTQYF
clone_size: few; j_call: TRBJ1-1; d_call: .; cdr3_length: 14; v_call: TRBV14; cdr3_nt: TGTGCCAGCAGCCAAATGTCGAAAGCAGGTGAAGCTTTCTTT; cdr3_aa: CASSQMSKAGEAFF
clone_size: .; j_call: TRBJ2-5; d_call: .; cdr3_length: 13; v_call: TRBV6-2/TRBV6-3; cdr3_nt: TGTGCCAGCAATTCCCCAGGGCTAAAGACCCAGTACTTC; cdr3_aa: CASNSPGLKTQYF
clone_size: many; j_call: TRBJ2-7; d_call: TRBD2; cdr3_length: 14; v_call: TRBV7-3; cdr3_nt: TGTGCCAGCAGCTTATCGGCGGGGGGCTACGAGCAGTACTTC; cdr3_aa: CASSLSAGGYEQYF
clone_size: .; j_call: TRBJ1-2; d_call: TRBD1; cdr3_length: 16; v_call: TRBV12-3/TRBV12-4; cdr3_nt: TGTGCCAGCAGTTTAGCGGGACAGGGGAACAGCTATGGCTACACCTTC; cdr3_aa: CASSLAGQGNSYGYTF
clone_size: many; j_call: TRBJ2-3; d_call: .; cdr3_length: 13; v_call: TRBV20-1; cdr3_nt: TGCAGTGCTAGAGATTGGAGCGCAGATACGCAGTATTTT; cdr3_aa: CSARDWSADTQYF
clone_size: .; j_call: TRBJ1-1; d_call: .; cdr3_length: 15; v_call: TRBV9; cdr3_nt: TGTGCCAGCAGCCCACGGGGACCAGTGAACACTGAAGCTTTCTTT; cdr3_aa: CASSPRGPVNTEAFF
clone_size: many; j_call: TRBJ2-1; d_call: TRBD2; cdr3_length: 13; v_call: TRBV3-1; cdr3_nt: TGTGCCAGCCGGGGGGGGAGCTACAATGAGCAGTTCTTC; cdr3_aa: CASRGGSYNEQFF
clone_size: .; j_call: TRBJ2-7; d_call: TRBD1; cdr3_length: 15; v_call: TRBV5-1; cdr3_nt: TGCGCCAGCAGCTCTGCCCTGGGACAGGGCTACGAGCAGTACTTC; cdr3_aa: CASSSALGQGYEQYF
clone_size: .; j_call: TRBJ2-3; d_call: TRBD1; cdr3_length: 15; v_call: TRBV12-3/TRBV12-4; cdr3_nt: TGTGCCAGCAGTGACAGGGGATATGGCACAGATACGCAGTATTTT; cdr3_aa: CASSDRGYGTDTQYF
clone_size: many; j_call: TRBJ2-5; d_call: TRBD1; cdr3_length: 11; v_call: TRBV20-1; cdr3_nt: TGCAGTCAACAGGGGCAAGAGACCCAGTACTTC; cdr3_aa: CSQQGQETQYF
clone_size: .; j_call: TRBJ1-6; d_call: .; cdr3_length: 16; v_call: TRBV7-2; cdr3_nt: TGTGCCAGCAGCTTGGGCGTAAGCTCCTATAATTCACCCCTCCACTTT; cdr3_aa: CASSLGVSSYNSPLHF
clone_size: .; j_call: TRBJ1-2; d_call: .; cdr3_length: 16; v_call: TRBV6-6; cdr3_nt: TGTGCCAGCAGTTCAAGGCCGGGGGGCCTTAACTATGGCTACACCTTC; cdr3_aa: CASSSRPGGLNYGYTF
clone_size: .; j_call: TRBJ1-5; d_call: .; cdr3_length: 14; v_call: TRBV12-3/TRBV12-4; cdr3_nt: TGTGCCAGCAGTTTTAGTGCCGACCATCAGCCCCAGCATTTT; cdr3_aa: CASSFSADHQPQHF
clone_size: many; j_call: TRBJ1-1; d_call: .; cdr3_length: 15; v_call: TRBV20-1; cdr3_nt: TGCAGTGCTAGACCAGCCTTGGGGGGATATACTGAAGCTTTCTTT; cdr3_aa: CSARPALGGYTEAFF
clone_size: few; j_call: TRBJ2-4; d_call: .; cdr3_length: 13; v_call: TRBV20-1; cdr3_nt: TGCAGTGCCCCCGAGGGTTCGAAAAACATTCAGTACTTC; cdr3_aa: CSAPEGSKNIQYF
clone_size: once; j_call: TRBJ2-7; d_call: .; cdr3_length: 13; v_call: TRBV5-1; cdr3_nt: TGCGCCAGCAGCTTGGATCAAATTGGAGAGCAGTACTTC; cdr3_aa: CASSLDQIGEQYF
clone_size: few; j_call: TRBJ2-3; d_call: TRBD2; cdr3_length: 18; v_call: TRBV9; cdr3_nt: TGTGCCAGCAGCGCTAGACTAGCGGAGCCGCTAATCACAGATACGCAGTATTTT; cdr3_aa: CASSARLAEPLITDTQYF
clone_size: .; j_call: TRBJ2-2; d_call: TRBD1; cdr3_length: 14; v_call: TRBV20-1; cdr3_nt: TGCAGTGCTTCTCAGGGGGCGGGCAACGGGGAGCTGTTTTTT; cdr3_aa: CSASQGAGNGELFF
clone_size: many; j_call: TRBJ2-3; d_call: TRBD2; cdr3_length: 16; v_call: TRBV4-2; cdr3_nt: TGTGCCAGCAGCCGAGGACTAGCGGGAGAGGTAGATACGCAGTATTTT; cdr3_aa: CASSRGLAGEVDTQYF
clone_size: few; j_call: TRBJ2-3; d_call: TRBD2; cdr3_length: 16; v_call: TRBV9; cdr3_nt: TGTGCCAGCAGCGTAGATCTAGCGGGGAACACAGATACGCAGTATTTT; cdr3_aa: CASSVDLAGNTDTQYF
clone_size: many; j_call: TRBJ2-5; d_call: TRBD1; cdr3_length: 14; v_call: TRBV6-2/TRBV6-3; cdr3_nt: TGTGCCAGCAGTCCCGGGACAGCCGTTGGGACCCAGTACTTC; cdr3_aa: CASSPGTAVGTQYF
clone_size: few; j_call: TRBJ2-1; d_call: TRBD2; cdr3_length: 14; v_call: TRBV5-1; cdr3_nt: TGCGCCAGCAGCGAAGGACTAGCGGAGGGTGAGCAGTTCTTC; cdr3_aa: CASSEGLAEGEQFF
clone_size: few; j_call: TRBJ1-5; d_call: TRBD1; cdr3_length: 16; v_call: TRBV4-1; cdr3_nt: TGCGCCAGCAGCCAACCAAGACAGGGGGCAAGACAGCCCCAGCATTTT; cdr3_aa: CASSQPRQGARQPQHF
clone_size: few; j_call: TRBJ1-6; d_call: TRBD1; cdr3_length: 14; v_call: TRBV9; cdr3_nt: TGTGCCAGCAGCGTCAGGGGGTCTAATTCACCCCTCCACTTT; cdr3_aa: CASSVRGSNSPLHF
clone_size: few; j_call: TRBJ1-1; d_call: .; cdr3_length: 14; v_call: TRBV3-1; cdr3_nt: TGTGCCAGCAGCCGGCAGCACCGGAACACTGAAGCTTTCTTT; cdr3_aa: CASSRQHRNTEAFF
clone_size: few; j_call: TRBJ2-7; d_call: TRBD2; cdr3_length: 16; v_call: TRBV20-1; cdr3_nt: TGCAGTGCTAGAGGCGGACTAGCGGGATTGACCTACGAGCAGTACTTC; cdr3_aa: CSARGGLAGLTYEQYF
clone_size: many; j_call: TRBJ2-7; d_call: .; cdr3_length: 15; v_call: TRBV12-3/TRBV12-4; cdr3_nt: TGTGCCAGCAGTCCGAATCGGGACATCCTCTACGAGCAGTACTTC; cdr3_aa: CASSPNRDILYEQYF
clone_size: few; j_call: TRBJ2-1; d_call: .; cdr3_length: 11; v_call: TRBV25-1; cdr3_nt: TGTGCCAGCAGACTCCCCGGTGAGCAGTTCTTC; cdr3_aa: CASRLPGEQFF
clone_size: .; j_call: TRBJ2-2; d_call: .; cdr3_length: 15; v_call: TRBV7-9; cdr3_nt: TGTGCCAGCAGCTCGAGTAACGCGGTTTCCGGGGAGCTGTTTTTT; cdr3_aa: CASSSSNAVSGELFF
clone_size: many; j_call: TRBJ2-7; d_call: .; cdr3_length: 14; v_call: TRBV7-9; cdr3_nt: TGTGCCAGCAGCTTAACGCCAGGGCTCTACGAGCAGTACTTC; cdr3_aa: CASSLTPGLYEQYF
clone_size: .; j_call: TRBJ1-1; d_call: .; cdr3_length: 12; v_call: TRBV13; cdr3_nt: TGTGCCAGCAGCTTAGCTACAGGGACGGCTTTCTTT; cdr3_aa: CASSLATGTAFF
clone_size: many; j_call: TRBJ1-1; d_call: TRBD1; cdr3_length: 13; v_call: TRBV20-1; cdr3_nt: TGCAGTGCTTGGGACAGGCGGAGCACTGAAGCTTTCTTT; cdr3_aa: CSAWDRRSTEAFF
clone_size: few; j_call: TRBJ1-1; d_call: .; cdr3_length: 16; v_call: TRBV7-2; cdr3_nt: TGTGCCAGCAGCTTACAGGTTACCCCCGGAGGGTCTGAAGCTTTCTTT; cdr3_aa: CASSLQVTPGGSEAFF
clone_size: .; j_call: TRBJ1-1; d_call: .; cdr3_length: 14; v_call: TRBV3-1; cdr3_nt: TGTGCCAGCAGGGACTTCGGGCGGAACACTGAAGCTTTCTTT; cdr3_aa: CASRDFGRNTEAFF
clone_size: many; j_call: TRBJ2-1; d_call: .; cdr3_length: 14; v_call: TRBV6-5; cdr3_nt: TGTGCCAGCAGTTACTTTAGGTCCTACAATGAGCAGTTCTTC; cdr3_aa: CASSYFRSYNEQFF
clone_size: many; j_call: TRBJ2-2; d_call: TRBD2; cdr3_length: 14; v_call: TRBV20-1; cdr3_nt: TGCAGTGTTGTCGAGCGGGGTAACACCGGGGAGCTGTTTTTT; cdr3_aa: CSVVERGNTGELFF
clone_size: few; j_call: TRBJ1-1; d_call: .; cdr3_length: 12; v_call: TRBV11-2; cdr3_nt: TGTGCCAGCAGCCCGATCACAGGGAAAGCTTTCTTT; cdr3_aa: CASSPITGKAFF
clone_size: .; j_call: TRBJ2-2; d_call: TRBD2; cdr3_length: 14; v_call: TRBV7-2; cdr3_nt: TGTGCCATCTTCGGGACTAGCGGGAGAGGGGAGCTGTTTTTT; cdr3_aa: CAIFGTSGRGELFF
clone_size: many; j_call: TRBJ2-7; d_call: .; cdr3_length: 12; v_call: TRBV10-3; cdr3_nt: TGTGCCATCAGGACTCGGACGGGGGAGCAGTACTTC; cdr3_aa: CAIRTRTGEQYF
clone_size: .; j_call: TRBJ2-3; d_call: .; cdr3_length: 15; v_call: TRBV13; cdr3_nt: TGTGCCAGCAGCTTACTCTGGGGACTCACAGATACGCAGTATTTT; cdr3_aa: CASSLLWGLTDTQYF
clone_size: .; j_call: TRBJ1-1; d_call: .; cdr3_length: 12; v_call: TRBV2; cdr3_nt: TGTGCCAGCAGGGGGGACGGCTTAGAAGCTTTCTTT; cdr3_aa: CASRGDGLEAFF
clone_size: .; j_call: TRBJ1-5; d_call: TRBD1; cdr3_length: 15; v_call: TRBV18; cdr3_nt: TGTGCCAGCTCTTCCGGACAGGCCCAAAATCAGCCCCAGCATTTT; cdr3_aa: CASSSGQAQNQPQHF
clone_size: .; j_call: TRBJ2-3; d_call: .; cdr3_length: 15; v_call: TRBV18; cdr3_nt: TGTGCCAGCTCCCACCGGGGGATTAGCACAGATACGCAGTATTTT; cdr3_aa: CASSHRGISTDTQYF
clone_size: many; j_call: TRBJ1-2; d_call: .; cdr3_length: 15; v_call: TRBV10-3; cdr3_nt: TGTGCCATCAGGGCACAGGGCGGGGAATACTATGGCTACACCTTC; cdr3_aa: CAIRAQGGEYYGYTF
clone_size: many; j_call: TRBJ2-3; d_call: .; cdr3_length: 13; v_call: TRBV12-3/TRBV12-4; cdr3_nt: TGTGCCAGCAGTTTGAGGGGAAGGGATACGCAGTATTTT; cdr3_aa: CASSLRGRDTQYF
clone_size: .; j_call: TRBJ1-1; d_call: .; cdr3_length: 19; v_call: TRBV11-2; cdr3_nt: TGTGCCAGCAGCTCAACGCCCACGGTCCGGTGGGGGGGGAACACTGAAGCTTTCTTT; cdr3_aa: CASSSTPTVRWGGNTEAFF
clone_size: few; j_call: TRBJ1-2; d_call: .; cdr3_length: 12; v_call: TRBV20-1; cdr3_nt: TGCAGTGCCCAGATGTGGGGCGGAGGCTACACCTTC; cdr3_aa: CSAQMWGGGYTF
clone_size: few; j_call: TRBJ1-5; d_call: .; cdr3_length: 16; v_call: TRBV20-1; cdr3_nt: TGCAGTGCTAGAGATCCCCGACTGTATAGCAATCAGCCCCAGCATTTT; cdr3_aa: CSARDPRLYSNQPQHF
clone_size: .; j_call: TRBJ1-2; d_call: .; cdr3_length: 13; v_call: TRBV5-4; cdr3_nt: TGTGCCAGCAGCTTGGAGAGCAGATATGGCTACACCTTC; cdr3_aa: CASSLESRYGYTF
clone_size: many; j_call: TRBJ2-3; d_call: .; cdr3_length: 16; v_call: TRBV12-3/TRBV12-4; cdr3_nt: TGTGCCAGCAGTTTAGGGACGGGGTCCGTGACAGATACGCAGTATTTT; cdr3_aa: CASSLGTGSVTDTQYF